These T cell receptor beta chains were read from a single sample in a study of blood T cell repertoires in COVID-19. The data were produced by immunoSEQ multiplex PCR, yet TCRdb's version contains in-frame clones alone and is incomplete. The sample consists of about 270,000 clones, approximately 89% of them appearing once. The specimen sequenced was PBMCs or T cells enriched from blood (not recorded which). The receptors derive from a man aged 40-50 years who had been exposed to COVID-19. CDR3s include the opening cysteine and the closing phenylalanine or tryptophan. A D gene is named only where the DNA matches it firmly. Size values are once, few and many counts, or a class for expanded clones, and some rows have none.

V gene	clone size	D gene	J gene	CDR3 length	CDR3 DNA	CDR3 protein
TRBV7-8	.	.	TRBJ2-2	16	TGTGCCAGCAGCTCTGTGGCGGGCGCGAACACCGGGGAGCTGTTTTTT	CASSSVAGANTGELFF
TRBV4-1	.	TRBD1	TRBJ1-5	16	TGCGCCAGCAGCCAAGATCGGACAGGGGGGGATCAGCCCCAGCATTTT	CASSQDRTGGDQPQHF
TRBV3-1/TRBV3-2	.	TRBD2	TRBJ2-7	15	TGTGCCAGCCAGGGGGTCGCGGGAGGGCCATACGAGCAGTACTTC	CASQGVAGGPYEQYF
TRBV2	.	.	TRBJ1-3	16	TGTGCCAGCAGTGAGTCGTTTGCCAGCTCTGGAAACACCATATATTTT	CASSESFASSGNTIYF
TRBV19	.	.	TRBJ2-3	15	TGTGCCAGTGGAACTACCCCCTGGATTACAGATACGCAGTATTTT	CASGTTPWITDTQYF
TRBV5-1	few	TRBD1	TRBJ2-2	13	TGCGCCAGCCTAGGGGGCGCAACCGGGGAGCTGTTTTTT	CASLGGATGELFF
TRBV9	.	.	TRBJ2-2	14	TGTGCCAGCAGCGTAGCAGGGACAACCGGGGAGCTGTTTTTT	CASSVAGTTGELFF
TRBV6-5	.	.	TRBJ1-5	13	TGTGCCAGCAGGTACGATAGGGGACAGCCCCAGCATTTT	CASRYDRGQPQHF
TRBV5-1	.	TRBD2	TRBJ2-5	16	TGCGCCAGCAGCTGGTCGACTAGCGGGAGGGGGGAGACCCAGTACTTC	CASSWSTSGRGETQYF
TRBV29-1	.	TRBD2	TRBJ2-7	16	TGCAGCGTTGAGGGGACTAGCGGGACCTCCCTCGGAGAGCAGTACTTC	CSVEGTSGTSLGEQYF
TRBV9	once	TRBD2	TRBJ2-3	17	TGTGCCAGCAGCCCCCGGGGAGTAGCGGGAGTCTCAGATACGCAGTATTTT	CASSPRGVAGVSDTQYF
TRBV5-1	.	TRBD1	TRBJ1-5	14	TGCGCCAGCAGCAAGACAGGGGGTAATCAGCCCCAGCATTTT	CASSKTGGNQPQHF
TRBV5-8	.	TRBD1	TRBJ2-7	14	TGTGCCAGCAGCGCTCAGGGGGCCGGTTACGAGCAGTACTTC	CASSAQGAGYEQYF
TRBV9	many	TRBD2	TRBJ2-2	16	TGTGCCAGCAGCGTACATCTAGCGGGAGTTGACGGGGAGCTGTTTTTT	CASSVHLAGVDGELFF
TRBV11-2	once	.	TRBJ2-1	16	TGTGCCAGCAGCTTAGATTCGGTTGCGGGATACAATGAGCAGTTCTTC	CASSLDSVAGYNEQFF
TRBV28	.	.	TRBJ1-3	18	TGTGCCAGCAGCCCCGTATTGGACAGCGCAGTCTCTGGAAACACCATATATTTT	CASSPVLDSAVSGNTIYF
TRBV5-1	.	TRBD2	TRBJ2-7	17	TGCGCCAGCAGAGACATCGGGAAGCGGGAGGCCCCCTACGAGCAGTACTTC	CASRDIGKREAPYEQYF
TRBV28	few	.	TRBJ1-6	14	TGTGCCAGCAGTTTACAGGGGACGAATTCACCCCTCCACTTT	CASSLQGTNSPLHF
TRBV3-1/TRBV3-2	.	.	TRBJ2-5	19	TGTGCCAGCAGCCAAGATTCCCCACTAGTGATTGAATTCCAAGAGACCCAGTACTTC	CASSQDSPLVIEFQETQYF
TRBV19	.	TRBD2	TRBJ2-1	15	TGTGCCAGTAGTCGGACTAGTAGGTACGGCAATGAGCAGTTCTTC	CASSRTSRYGNEQFF
TRBV28	.	.	TRBJ1-3	13	TGTGCCAGCCCACTTTATCATAGAAACACCATATATTTT	CASPLYHRNTIYF
TRBV28	.	.	TRBJ1-2	14	TGTGCCAGCAGTTTATCCCCAGGGGTTAATGGCTACACCTTC	CASSLSPGVNGYTF
TRBV5-6	.	.	TRBJ2-5	16	TGTGCCAGCAGCCTTGGCCGGGCGGGGCTGCAAGAGACCCAGTACTTC	CASSLGRAGLQETQYF
TRBV30	.	.	TRBJ2-5	13	TGTGCCTGGAGTTTCAACCGGGGGGAGACCCAGTACTTC	CAWSFNRGETQYF
TRBV29-1	.	TRBD2	TRBJ2-7	13	TGCAGCGTTGCCGGGAGGTTCTCCTACGAGCAGTACTTC	CSVAGRFSYEQYF
TRBV5-5	.	TRBD2	TRBJ2-1	11	TGTGCCAGCAGCTCACTAGCGGCGCAGTTCTTC	CASSSLAAQFF
TRBV6-1	.	TRBD1	TRBJ2-6	17	TGTGCCAGCAGTGCCGGGACAGGGGTTTCCGGGGCCAACGTCCTGACTTTC	CASSAGTGVSGANVLTF
TRBV19	.	TRBD2	TRBJ2-5	18	TGTGCCAGTAGTAGAGGACTAGCGGGAGGGATCCTCTTGGAGACCCAGTACTTC	CASSRGLAGGILLETQYF
TRBV3-1/TRBV3-2	.	.	TRBJ2-5	13	TGTGCCAGCAGCCAAGCGTACACGGGGACCCAGTACTTC	CASSQAYTGTQYF
TRBV5-1	.	TRBD2	TRBJ2-1	16	TGCGCCAGCAGACGGATAGCGGGAGGGTCCTACAATGAGCAGTTCTTC	CASRRIAGGSYNEQFF
TRBV19	.	TRBD1	TRBJ2-2	15	TGTGCCAGTAGTAGGGGACAGGGTTTAACCGGGGAGCTGTTTTTT	CASSRGQGLTGELFF
TRBV29-1	.	TRBD1	TRBJ1-1	13	TGCAGCGTGGGGGACAGTATGAACACTGAAGCTTTCTTT	CSVGDSMNTEAFF
TRBV27	.	.	TRBJ2-3	12	TGTGCCAGCAGCCGAGACACAGATACGCAGTATTTT	CASSRDTDTQYF
TRBV5-6	.	.	TRBJ1-6	15	TGTGCCAGCAGCCTGAAGGGGTACTGGAATTCACCCCTCCACTTT	CASSLKGYWNSPLHF
TRBV27	.	.	TRBJ1-2	14	TGTGCCAGCAGTTTATCCGGCAGGGGCTATGGCTACACCTTC	CASSLSGRGYGYTF
TRBV5-1	.	.	TRBJ2-2	13	TGCGCCAGCAGCTCGGGTAGGCCCGGGGAGCTGTTTTTT	CASSSGRPGELFF
TRBV7-9	.	.	TRBJ1-2	16	TGTGCCAGCAGCTCCCCCACAACAGGGATAATTGGTGGCTACACCTTC	CASSSPTTGIIGGYTF
TRBV3-1/TRBV3-2	.	TRBD2	TRBJ2-5	16	TGTGCCAGCAGCCTCGGGACTAGCGGAGACCCCGCGACCCAGTACTTC	CASSLGTSGDPATQYF
TRBV19	.	TRBD1	TRBJ2-1	14	TGTGCCAGTAAGAACAGGGGGTCGTACAATGAGCAGTTCTTC	CASKNRGSYNEQFF
TRBV30	.	.	TRBJ1-1	13	TGTGCCTGGAGACTAGACGGCAACACTGAAGCTTTCTTT	CAWRLDGNTEAFF
TRBV11-3	.	TRBD2	TRBJ2-1	19	TGTGCCAGCAGCTCCCAATTTAGGGCCAGCGGGGGTACTGAGAATGAGCAGTTCTTC	CASSSQFRASGGTENEQFF
TRBV7-3	.	TRBD2	TRBJ2-5	15	TGTGCCAGCAGCTTAGGGACTAGCGGGCAAGAGACCCAGTACTTC	CASSLGTSGQETQYF
TRBV5-8	.	.	TRBJ2-2	15	TGTGCCAGCAGCGTCACAGGGTTCTACACCGGGGAGCTGTTTTTT	CASSVTGFYTGELFF
TRBV19	.	.	TRBJ2-2	13	TGTGCCAGTAGTATAATCCACTCTCGGGAGCTGTTTTTT	CASSIIHSRELFF
TRBV6-6	.	.	TRBJ2-7	16	TGTGCCAGCAGTTATTCCCAGGGGCCGAGCTCCTACGAGCAGTACTTC	CASSYSQGPSSYEQYF
TRBV19	.	.	TRBJ2-7	14	TGTGCCACGAAGAGTGGGGAGAGCTCCTACGAGCAGTACTTC	CATKSGESSYEQYF
TRBV27	.	.	TRBJ2-5	13	TGTGCCAGCAGTTTAGCCGGGGTAGAGACCCAGTACTTC	CASSLAGVETQYF